Shown below are 16 T cell receptor beta chains from a single sample sequenced in a study of blood T cell repertoires in COVID-19. Clones were sequenced by immunoSEQ multiplex PCR, and TCRdb holds only the in-frame ones, with some missing. The data show about 100,000 clones, roughly 82% seen once. The sequencing input was peripheral blood. These receptors all come from a human donor in a cohort sampled during active COVID-19.

This clone showed up just once. The rearrangement links TRBV6-2 or TRBV6-3 to TRBJ1-2, with a possible D match to TRBD1 (5 bases). V was pared by 2 bases and J by 7 bases, with 17 bases between. The CDR3 is 15 residues long. Germline V gives CDR1 MNHEY, CDR2 SVGEGT. In DNA, the CDR3 is TGTGCCAGCAGTTACGGGAACCGCGGGGCTGGTGGCTACACCTTC. This sequence encodes CASSYGNRGAGGYTF.

The chain employs TRBV27 and TRBJ2-7; D possibly corresponds to TRBD2 (6 bases). This CDR3 is 14 amino acids long. Germline CDR1 MNHEY, CDR2 SMNVEV (reference sequence). V lost 1 base to trimming and J lost 3 bases, with 10 bases between them. CDR3 nucleotide sequence: TGTGCCAGCAGTTTATATAGGGACTTCTACGAGCAGTACTTC. It translates to CASSLYRDFYEQYF.

The rearrangement uses TRBV7-8 and TRBJ2-3; 10 bases fit TRBD2. Unmatched junction bases numbered 7, after V lost 1 base and J lost 3 bases. Germline values: CDR1 SGHVS, CDR2 FQNEAQ. The CDR3 runs 17 residues. The CDR3 nucleotides are TGTGCCAGCAGCTTAGTCTCACTAGCGGGACCAACAGATACGCAGTATTTT. Translated, it gives CASSLVSLAGPTDTQYF.

The chain links TRBV11-1 to TRBJ1-1, with D uncertain. The ends were cut back, 1 base at V and 4 bases at J, with 7 bases in the middle. Germline lookup yields CDR1 SGHAT and CDR2 FQDESV (reference sequence). This CDR3 contains 13 residues. The CDR3, as DNA: TGTGCCAGCAGCTTAGTGGCAACCACTGAAGCTTTCTTT. Translation gives CASSLVATTEAFF.

The gene calls are TRBV11-3 and TRBJ2-1; no definite D call. V gave up 2 bases and J gave up 4 bases, with 12 bases separating them. The germline V gene encodes CDR1 SGHNT and CDR2 YENEEA. This CDR3 contains 15 residues. The CDR3 DNA follows: TGTGCCAGCAGCTTATCCGGGTTAATATACAATGAGCAGTTCTTC. As protein: CASSLSGLIYNEQFF.

This clone was detected only once. This chain uses TRBV19 with TRBJ2-5, with D possibly being TRBD1 (5 bases). The V gene lost 3 bases and the J gene lost 4 bases, with 9 bases spanning the gap. This CDR3 has 13 residues. Germline CDR1 is LNHDA and CDR2 is SQIVND (reference sequence). The chain's CDR3 is CASSMNQGETQYF. In nucleotides, the CDR3 is TGTGCCAGTAGTATGAACCAGGGAGAGACCCAGTACTTC.

Only a few counts were recorded for this clone. V gene TRBV5-1 combines with J gene TRBJ1-2; TRBD1 agrees at 7 bases. The ends lost 4 bases at V and 6 bases at J; junction bases unmatched: 9. Germline V CDR1 and CDR2: SGHRS, YFSETQ. The CDR3 length is 14 residues. The CDR3 is CASSLQPGTDGYTF. Here the CDR3 DNA reads TGCGCCAGCAGCCTCCAACCCGGGACAGATGGCTACACCTTC.

DNA for the CDR3: TGTGCCAGTAGAGCACGGGACTCCCCAACCGAGCAGTACTTC. Translating it yields CASRARDSPTEQYF. J is TRBJ2-7 and V is TRBV19, with a possible D match to TRBD2 (6 bases). Germline V gene lookup returns CDR1 LNHDA and CDR2 SQIVND (reference sequence). The CDR3 loop spans 14 amino acids. Trimming shortened V by 6 bases and J by 6 bases, and 18 bases separated the two germline ends.

This clone was seen once. The chain is built from TRBV18 and TRBJ1-3; a possible D gene is TRBD1 (5 bases). Trimming removed 3 bases at V and 0 bases at J, with 12 bases between. This CDR3 region has 16 residues. Looked up from germline, CDR1 is KGHSH and CDR2 is LQKENI. The CDR3 DNA reads as TGTGCCAGCTCACCGGGCGACAGCAACTCTGGAAACACCATATATTTT. Its translation: CASSPGDSNSGNTIYF.

The chain uses TRBV18 and TRBJ1-1; D may be TRBD1 (6 bases). The CDR3 runs to 14 residues. Between the trimmed V and J ends, which lost 7 bases and 5 bases, there was a span of 17 bases. Germline V gene data show CDR1 as KGHSH and CDR2 as LQKENI. The CDR3: CASCLQGEGTEAFF. CDR3 nucleotide sequence: TGTGCCAGCTGCCTACAGGGAGAGGGTACTGAAGCTTTCTTT.

The chain combines TRBV9 with TRBJ2-7; D possibly corresponds to TRBD2 (5 bases). Germline CDR1 is SGDLS and CDR2 is YYNGEE. Trimming took 4 bases from V and 1 from J, leaving 15 bases between them. The CDR3 is 15 residues long. CDR3 residues: CASSPGLLSSYEQYF. The CDR3, as DNA: TGTGCCAGCAGCCCGGGATTGTTGAGTTCCTACGAGCAGTACTTC.

This clone was counted a single time. The chain has TRBV5-6 and TRBJ1-1, with D maybe TRBD1 (6 bases). Looked up from germline, CDR1 is SGHDT and CDR2 is YYEEEE. This CDR3 spans 13 amino acids. The V end lost 1 base, the J end lost 4 bases, and 8 bases lay between the germline ends. The CDR3 region is CASSLRGGTEAFF. The DNA for the CDR3 is TGTGCCAGCAGCTTGAGAGGGGGCACTGAAGCTTTCTTT.

This rearrangement joins TRBV29-1 to TRBJ1-1; TRBD1 is a possible D gene (6 bases). CDR1 and CDR2 from the germline V gene are SQVTM and ANQGSEA. The V and J ends lost 5 bases and 4 bases respectively, with 14 bases between them. The CDR3 sequence is 13 residues long. This CDR3 reads CSVKAGGGTEAFF. The CDR3 coding sequence is TGCAGCGTTAAAGCGGGGGGCGGCACTGAAGCTTTCTTT.

Here the CDR3 DNA reads TGTGCCAGCAGCGCACAGGGGCCCCAGCATTTT. Translated: CASSAQGPQHF. The chain is built from TRBV2 and TRBJ1-5, with a tentative D call TRBD1 (6 bases). V was trimmed by 6 bases and J by 9 bases, leaving 9 bases between them. The CDR3 consists of 11 residues. Germline assignment: CDR1 SNHLY and CDR2 FYNNEI.

The rearrangement uses TRBV3-1 (or the pseudogene TRBV3-2) and TRBJ2-2; tentatively, D is TRBD1 (6 bases). The CDR3 contains 14 residues. Germline lookup yields CDR1 LGHDT and CDR2 YNNKEL (reference sequence). Deletions cut 5 bases from V and 6 bases from J, with 13 bases between. The CDR3 DNA reads as TGTGCCAGCAGCTCAAACGGACAGCCCGGGGAGCTGTTTTTT. It is translated as CASSSNGQPGELFF.

The chain couples TRBV18 to TRBJ2-1; 7 positions agree with TRBD1. V shed 3 bases, J shed 9 bases, and the junction held 8 bases outside the gene matches. Germline V gene sequence: CDR1 KGHSH, CDR2 LQKENI. CDR3 length: 14 residues. CDR3 region: CASSPLRGRVEQFF. CDR3 bases: TGTGCCAGCTCACCGTTGAGGGGGCGGGTTGAGCAGTTCTTC.